The rows below give T cell receptor beta chains drawn from one sample of a study of T cell repertoires in aging, cancer and after chemotherapy. Using its own MiXCR run on the multiplex PCR reads, TCRdb lists one record per CDR3 protein. The table includes under 2,500 distinct CDR3 sequences, 20% to 30% detected once. Material for sequencing was blood. The receptors derive from a human donor with a solid tumor. Both conserved end residues are part of each CDR3. The D gene is left open where the match is weak. Expanded clones are given a class, and other clones once, few, many or no size at all.

NA,TRBV15,NA,TRBJ2-7,CATSKIYEQYF,TGTGCCACCAGCAAAATATACGAGCAGTACTTC
NA,TRBV19,TRBD1,TRBJ1-1,CASSSHRGRNTEAFF,TGTGCCAGTAGTTCTCACAGGGGGCGGAACACTGAAGCTTTCTTT
NA,TRBV9,NA,TRBJ2-4,CASSVGGAEGIQYF,TGTGCCAGCAGCGTAGGGGGGGCGGAGGGGATTCAGTACTTC
few,TRBV6-1,NA,TRBJ1-5,CASTQGSRWEPQHF,TGTGCCAGCACCCAAGGGAGCAGGTGGGAGCCCCAGCATTTT
NA,TRBV20-1,TRBD2,TRBJ2-1,CSARDVLAGYNEQFF,TGCAGTGCTAGAGATGTACTAGCGGGATACAATGAGCAGTTCTTC
few,TRBV27,NA,TRBJ2-7,CASRGGSSVYEQYF,TGTGCCAGCAGAGGGGGGTCCAGCGTATACGAGCAGTACTTC
few,TRBV5-6,TRBD1,TRBJ1-2,CASSFSQGVFGYTF,TGTGCCAGCAGCTTTTCACAGGGGGTATTTGGCTACACCTTC
medium-sized,TRBV19,NA,TRBJ1-4,CASSMWTDPNEKLFF,TGTGCCAGTAGTATGTGGACAGACCCGAATGAAAAACTGTTTTTT
NA,TRBV19,TRBD1,TRBJ1-4,CASSFFGPGQGQKLFF,TGTGCCAGTAGTTTCTTCGGCCCGGGACAGGGTCAAAAACTGTTTTTT
few,TRBV10-1,NA,TRBJ1-1,CASSDSTGMNTEAFF,TGCGCCAGCAGTGATTCGACAGGAATGAACACTGAAGCTTTCTTT
NA,TRBV12-5,TRBD1,TRBJ2-7,CASGLSTGGEPYEQYF,TGTGCTAGTGGCCTGAGCACAGGGGGCGAACCCTACGAGCAGTACTTC
NA,TRBV28,TRBD1,TRBJ2-1,CASSSPIGGRGEQFF,TGTGCCAGCAGTTCACCGATAGGGGGCAGGGGCGAGCAGTTCTTC
medium-sized,TRBV20-1,NA,TRBJ1-2,CSASRGREHGYTF,TGCAGTGCTAGTCGGGGGAGGGAACATGGCTACACCTTC
few,TRBV7-9,TRBD1,TRBJ1-1,CASRPQGGTLNTEAFF,TGTGCCAGCAGGCCTCAGGGGGGAACCCTGAACACTGAAGCTTTCTTT
few,TRBV12-3/TRBV12-4,TRBD2,TRBJ2-1,CATTGGAGNEQFF,TGTGCCACTACCGGGGGGGCCGGTAATGAGCAGTTCTTC
large,TRBV7-6,NA,TRBJ2-1,CASSLGYGSYNEQFF,TGTGCCAGCAGCTTAGGCTATGGCTCCTACAATGAGCAGTTCTTC
few,TRBV11-2,NA,TRBJ2-3,CASSLGSTSTDTQYF,TGTGCCAGCAGCTTAGGTTCAACTAGCACAGATACGCAGTATTTT
large,TRBV30,NA,TRBJ2-7,CAWRRIGTEQYF,TGTGCCTGGAGACGAATAGGGACCGAGCAGTACTTC
NA,TRBV4-2,TRBD1,TRBJ2-3,CASSQDFGQGSDTQYF,TGTGCCAGCAGCCAAGATTTCGGACAGGGGTCAGATACGCAGTATTTT
once,TRBV4-1,TRBD2,TRBJ2-3,CASSPYGGGGLDTQYF,TGCGCCAGCAGCCCCTACGGCGGGGGTGGCCTCGATACGCAGTATTTT
NA,TRBV18,TRBD1,TRBJ2-5,CASSRGQEETQYF,TGTGCCAGCTCGAGAGGACAGGAAGAGACCCAGTACTTC
NA,TRBV6-6,NA,TRBJ2-2,CASSTRGPTGELFF,TGTGCCAGCAGTACCAGAGGGCCCACCGGGGAGCTGTTTTTT
few,TRBV7-9,TRBD2,TRBJ2-3,CASSPGLAGGPIDTQYF,TGTGCCAGCAGCCCGGGGCTAGCGGGAGGGCCTATAGATACGCAGTATTTT